The 9 T cell receptor beta chains presented below share a single source sample, sequenced in a study of technical replicates of blood from a few donors. Sequenced by immunoSEQ multiplex PCR; TCRdb stores in-frame clones only, minus some. The repertoire holds 45,000 to 55,000 clones, 90% to 95% seen once, with approximately 0.2% in the top ten. Material for sequencing was T cells isolated from PBMCs. Every receptor here comes from a human donor in good health.

The chain recombines TRBV5-1 with TRBJ1-4; D gene uncertain. Between the trimmed V and J ends, which lost 4 bases and 7 bases, there was a span of 14 bases. Germline loops: CDR1 SGHRS, CDR2 YFSETQ. The CDR3 extends over 14 amino acids. CDR3 nucleotides: TGCGCCAGCAGCCTGGAGGGCCGGGGTGAAAAACTGTTTTTT. It yields the protein CASSLEGRGEKLFF.

This chain uses TRBV5-6 with TRBJ2-2; D is undetermined. Germline lookup yields CDR1 SGHDT and CDR2 YYEEEE. The CDR3 sequence is 15 residues long. V lost 0 bases to trimming and J lost 0 bases, with 6 bases between them. The CDR3 region is CASSLDPANTGELFF. In nucleotides, the CDR3 is TGTGCCAGCAGCTTGGATCCAGCGAACACCGGGGAGCTGTTTTTT.

The chain's CDR3 is CAISPDRGRNSPLHF. CDR3 DNA: TGTGCCATCAGCCCCGACAGGGGAAGGAATTCACCCCTCCACTTT. The V gene is TRBV10-3, the J gene TRBJ1-6, with 8 nucleotides matching TRBD1. V shed 6 bases and J 7 bases; nucleotides not matched to a gene: 8. The CDR3 sequence is 15 residues long. Germline V gene lookup returns CDR1 ENHRY and CDR2 SYGVKD.

This sequence joins TRBV28 and TRBJ1-1, with D hard to call. Germline CDR1 MDHEN, CDR2 SYDVKM. Deletions cut 0 bases from V and 8 bases from J, with 10 bases between. This CDR3 spans 13 amino acids. CDR3 sequence reads: CASSLWRVGEAFF. For the CDR3, the DNA is TGTGCCAGCAGTTTATGGAGGGTGGGCGAAGCTTTCTTT.

The chain carries TRBV18 and TRBJ1-2, with TRBD1 matching over 7 bases. There are 13 residues in the CDR3. Looked up from germline, CDR1 is KGHSH and CDR2 is LQKENI. V gave up 5 bases and J gave up 8 bases; unmatched junction bases: 8. CDR3 sequence (DNA): TGTGCCAGCTCAACGACAGGGAGCATCGGCTACACCTTC. Translation gives CASSTTGSIGYTF. Looking up the rest from reference TRBV18 and TRBJ1-2 gives the full variable domain: NAGVMQNPRHLVRRRGQEARLRCSPMKGHSHVYWYRQLPEEGLKFMVYLQKENIIDESGMPKERFSAEFPKEGPSILRIQQVVRGDSAAYFCASSTTGSIGYTFGSGTRLTVV.

The rearrangement uses TRBV7-9 and TRBJ1-5; D perhaps matches TRBD1 (6 bases). The CDR3 loop spans 14 amino acids. CDR1 SEHNR and CDR2 FQNEAQ come from the germline V gene (reference sequence). V lost 5 bases and J lost 5, with 13 bases in between. The CDR3 DNA sequence: TGTGCCAGCAGCCCAGGGGACATTCATCAGCCCCAGCATTTT. This encodes CASSPGDIHQPQHF.

The chain carries TRBV10-3 and TRBJ2-3, with D maybe TRBD2 (6 bases). The germline gives CDR1 ENHRY, CDR2 SYGVKD. V lost 2 bases and J lost 0, with 15 bases in between. The CDR3 is made up of 17 amino acids. CDR3 in amino acids: CAISEIIAASSTDTQYF. The CDR3 DNA reads TGTGCCATCAGTGAGATAATAGCGGCCAGTAGCACAGATACGCAGTATTTT.

The chain combines TRBV6-5 with TRBJ2-1, with D perhaps TRBD1 (5 bases). In germline, CDR1 is MNHEY, CDR2 SVGAGI. V was clipped by 0 bases and J by 10 bases, with 19 bases between them. This CDR3 contains 16 residues. Written as DNA, the CDR3 is TGTGCCAGCAGTTACTCGAATCCTCAGGGTCTGTGGGAGCAGTTCTTC. This gives the protein CASSYSNPQGLWEQFF.

The rearrangement uses TRBV5-1 and TRBJ1-1; D gene ambiguous. Trimming cost V 4 bases and J 1 base, with 8 bases left between them. This CDR3 has 13 residues. CDR1 and CDR2 (germline): SGHRS, YFSETQ. The CDR3 coding sequence is TGCGCCAGCAGCGATACTGGGAACACTGAAGCTTTCTTT. Protein product: CASSDTGNTEAFF. The entire variable domain, with the rest obtained from reference TRBV5-1 and TRBJ1-1, is as follows: KAGVTQTPRYLIKTRGQQVTLSCSPISGHRSVSWYQQTPGQGLQFLFEYFSETQRNKGNFPGRFSGRQFSNSRSEMNVSTLELGDSALYLCASSDTGNTEAFFGQGTRLTVV.